This record covers a single TCR beta chain. Its antigen remains unidentified. This sample is part of a study of beta chain features in type 1 diabetes. Germline V CDR1 and CDR2: MGHDK, SYGVNS. The ends were cut back, 5 bases at V and 3 bases at J, with 10 bases in the middle. CDR3 length: 13 amino acids. The study's findings and limits: People with Type 1 diabetes carried modestly yet significantly shorter TCRB CDR3s in all four CD4+ subsets. Any PCR bias toward short templates would affect both groups alike.

Every isolated RNA sample was fully reverse transcribed, so sequencing captured expressed TCRB transcripts. Method: immunoSEQ multiplex PCR; TCRdb's copy keeps in-frame clones and lacks some. This table holds 160,000 or so clones, about 9% found once. Purity exceeding 98% was reached by all sorted populations. Specimen: central memory CD4+ T cells from blood. The origin of this receptor is a young woman with type 1 diabetes. The rearrangement joins TRBV25-1 to TRBJ1-1; no clear D. As DNA, the CDR3 is TGTGCCAGCAGTACCCACGGGGACACTGAAGCTTTCTTT. Amino acid sequence: CASSTHGDTEAFF.